What follows are 32 T cell receptor beta chains derived from one specimen sequenced in a study of CD8+ T cells in alopecia areata. Markers including CD4, CD8alpha, NKG2D and NKG2ACE guided sorting of pooled cutaneous lymph node cells. Following extraction, RNA underwent reverse transcription to cDNA, which served as the sequencing template. Repertoires were generated with immunoSEQ multiplex PCR, while TCRdb's copy carries only in-frame clones and drops some. The sample has 250,000 or so clones, none seen only once; the top ten hold about 1.2%. Material for sequencing was CD4+ T cells sorted from a lymph node. All receptors come from a C3H/HeJ mouse with alopecia areata. This mouse strain has H2-k as its MHC haplotype.

This clone was found a few times. The genes and germline here are from mouse. The read halts 4 residues ahead of the CDR3 end, with the missing end drawn from the germline J gene. The chain carries TRBV13-2 and TRBJ2-7; 12 bases line up with TRBD2. Germline CDR1 is NNHNN and CDR2 is SYGAGS (reference sequence). The CDR3 runs 15 residues. The sequenced CDR3 bases are TGTGCCAGCGGTGATGCAGGGACTGGGGGGCAT. Its translation: CASGDAGTGGH. The whole CDR3 sequence is CASGDAGTGGHEQYF.

On this clone itself: Mouse gene names and germline throughout. The read ends 4 residues before the CDR3 terminus; that terminus is restored from the germline J gene. This chain connects TRBV5 to TRBJ2-1, with 10 bases fitting TRBD2. CDR1 is LGHNA and CDR2 is YNLKQL in the germline V gene (reference sequence). The CDR3 sequence is 16 residues long. Trimming cost V 0 bases and J 6 bases; bases outside gene matches: 5. The CDR3 loop is CASSQDGGLGFAEQFF. Partial CDR3 DNA: TGTGCCAGCAGCCAAGATGGGGGACTGGGGTTTGCT.

This clone showed up just a few times. All gene names here are mouse names. Read sequence stops 4 residues before the CDR3 end, and the germline J gene provides the missing end. The gene calls are TRBV13-1 and TRBJ2-7; the match to TRBD2 covers 7 bases. This CDR3 is built from 15 residues. Germline CDR1 and CDR2: NSHNY and SYGAGN. The CDR3 loop is CASSDSVGGFHEQYF. Partial CDR3 DNA: TGTGCCAGCAGTGATTCGGTGGGGGGTTTCCAT.

There are a few counts of this clone. Gene names refer to mouse genes. The CDR3 extends 4 residues past the end of the read, so its final part is completed from the germline J gene. The same CDR3 also results from other DNA sequences found in this sample. This sequence joins TRBV5 and TRBJ2-5; 8 bases fit TRBD1. The length of the CDR3 is 15 residues. CDR1 and CDR2 from the germline V gene are LGHNA and YNLKQL (reference sequence). The chain's CDR3 is CASSQEGQGGDTQYF. The CDR3 DNA, read in part, is TGTGCCAGCAGCCAAGAAGGACAGGGAGGAGAC.

This clone was counted between two and nine times. Gene names denote mouse genes. Partial CDR3 DNA: TGTGCCAGCTCTCTCGGAGACAGACGATAT. It yields the protein CASSLGDRRY. The CDR3 as a whole reads CASSLGDRRYEQYF. The chain is built from TRBV12-2 and TRBJ2-7; tentative D call: TRBD1 (5 bases). The read ends 4 residues before the CDR3 terminus; that terminus is restored from the germline J gene. Germline V gene data show CDR1 as SGHLS and CDR2 as HYDKME. This CDR3 contains 14 residues.

This clone has only a few counts. Mouse gene names apply. The read terminates 4 residues ahead of where the CDR3 ends, so the germline J gene completes it. V gene TRBV13-3 combines with J gene TRBJ2-3; tentatively, D is TRBD1 (6 bases). The germline CDR1 and CDR2 sequences are NNHDY and SYVADS. The CDR3 extends over 16 amino acids. Deletions cut 2 bases from V and 1 base from J, with 14 bases between. The CDR3 DNA, read in part, is TGTGCCAGCAGTGACAGGGGTGTAGGAGGTGCAGAA. Its protein product is CASSDRGVGGAE. The entire CDR3 protein is CASSDRGVGGAETLYF.

Turning to this clone: Genes and germline are mouse. The read comes to an end 4 residues before the CDR3 does, leaving the germline J gene to fill in the end. The chain carries TRBV19 and TRBJ2-3, with D unresolved. In germline, CDR1 is FNHDT, CDR2 SITEND (reference sequence). This CDR3 region has 14 residues. With 1 base removed from V and 2 bases from J, the gap between germline ends came to 8 bases. The CDR3 here is CASSITWIAETLYF. The sequenced part of the CDR3 DNA is TGTGCCAGCAGTATAACCTGGATTGCAGAA. Complete variable domain (other parts from reference TRBV19 and TRBJ2-3): GGIITQTPKFLIGQEGQKLTLKCQQNFNHDTMYWYRQDSGKGLRLIYYSITENDLQKGDLSEGYDASREKKSSFSLTVTSAQKNEMAVFLCASSITWIAETLYFGSGTRLTVL.

Note on this clone: The gene names here belong to mouse. The CDR3 bases that were read are TGTGCCAGCAGTGATGGGGGACTGGGGGATAACTATGCT. Amino acid sequence: CASSDGGLGDNYA. The entire CDR3 reads CASSDGGLGDNYAEQFF. The chain uses TRBV13-1 and TRBJ2-1; 11 nucleotides align to TRBD2. The CDR3 goes on 4 residues after the read ends, and that part is filled in from the germline J gene. Germline lookup yields CDR1 NSHNY and CDR2 SYGAGN. V shed 0 bases and J 0 bases; nucleotides not matched to a gene: 2. The CDR3 contains 17 residues.

Comments on this clone: Gene names are mouse gene names. Read sequence stops 4 residues before the CDR3 end, and the germline J gene provides the missing end. Different DNA sequences within this sample yield the same CDR3. This chain connects TRBV19 to TRBJ2-3, with TRBD1 identical over 9 bases. The germline CDR1 and CDR2 sequences are FNHDT and SITEND (reference sequence). The CDR3 loop spans 15 amino acids. V was clipped by 4 bases and J by 0 bases; unmatched bases: 3. CDR3 region: CASSLGQGSAETLYF. The DNA read from the CDR3 is TGTGCCAGCAGTCTCGGACAGGGGAGTGCAGAA.

As to this clone: Gene labels here are mouse ones. With the read ending 4 residues before the CDR3 end, the germline J gene is used to fill in that end. The V and J genes are TRBV13-1 and TRBJ2-7, with TRBD2 as a possible D gene (5 bases). The CDR3 contains 15 residues. Germline CDR1 is NSHNY and CDR2 is SYGAGN. CDR3: CASSGLGTALYEQYF. The CDR3 DNA, read in part, is TGTGCCAGCAGTGGTCTGGGCACAGCTCTTTAT.

This clone has a handful of counts. The gene symbols are mouse symbols. The DNA ends 4 residues before the CDR3 does, and the rest of the CDR3 is filled in from the germline J gene. This chain connects TRBV13-1 to TRBJ1-1; TRBD1 aligns across 7 bases. The CDR3 sequence is 13 residues long. Germline V gene sequence: CDR1 NSHNY, CDR2 SYGAGN. CDR3 sequence reads: CASSDTQGAEVFF. CDR3 DNA, as far as it was read: TGTGCCAGCAGTGATACCCAGGGGGCA.

This clone was found a few times. Gene names denote mouse genes. The CDR3 end lies 4 residues beyond the end of the read and is filled in from the germline J gene. The rearrangement joins TRBV13-1 to TRBJ2-3, with D maybe TRBD2 (7 bases). CDR3 size: 14 residues. V lost 5 bases, J lost 1 base, and 11 bases lay in between. The germline CDR1 and CDR2 sequences are NSHNY and SYGAGN. The CDR3 loop reads CASRPGGGAETLYF. CDR3 DNA (partial): TGTGCCAGCAGGCCGGGGGGCGGTGCAGAA.

Only a few counts were recorded for this clone. The listed genes are named as in mouse. This sample also contains other DNA sequences that code for the same CDR3. The covered CDR3 bases are TGTGCTAGCAGTAGAGGGGGGGGCAGCTCCTAT. It codes for CASSRGGGSSY. The whole CDR3 protein is CASSRGGGSSYEQYF. This chain joins TRBV17 and TRBJ2-7; 8 nucleotides align to TRBD2. The CDR3 goes on 4 residues after the read ends, and that part is filled in from the germline J gene. Germline CDR1 MNHDT, CDR2 YYDKIL. The CDR3 runs to 15 residues. The V gene end was trimmed by 1 base and the J gene end by 0 bases; junction bases not matched to a gene: 2.

This clone was counted a few times. Gene names are the mouse ones. The read ends 4 residues shy of where the CDR3 ends; the end is completed using the germline J gene. J is TRBJ2-3 and V is TRBV19; D uncertain. CDR3 length: 11 residues. Germline CDR1 reads FNHDT; CDR2 reads SITEND (reference sequence). CDR3 sequence: CASRTQETLYF. The part of the CDR3 DNA that was read is TGTGCCAGCAGGACACAAGAA.

Worth noting for this clone: Genes and germline come from the mouse. The sequenced fragment ends 4 residues before the CDR3 boundary, so the rest is inferred from the germline J gene. This sample includes further DNA sequences coding for the same CDR3. V gene TRBV13-1 combines with J gene TRBJ2-7; 9 bases map to TRBD2. J lost 2 bases, V lost 0 bases, and 3 bases had no gene match. This CDR3 region has 15 residues. Germline loops: CDR1 NSHNY, CDR2 SYGAGN. The CDR3 reads CASSDAGTGTYEQYF. The sequenced CDR3 bases are TGTGCCAGCAGTGATGCAGGGACTGGGACCTAT.

This clone was counted between two and nine times. Gene names follow the mouse nomenclature. CDR3 region: CASRRGGRGQDTQYF. The CDR3 DNA, read in part, is TGTGCCAGCAGAAGAGGGGGAAGGGGCCAAGAC. V usage is TRBV19 and J usage is TRBJ2-5, with D possibly being TRBD1 (6 bases). Sequencing ends 4 residues short of the CDR3 end; the germline J gene provides the rest. In germline, CDR1 is FNHDT, CDR2 SITEND (reference sequence). CDR3 length equals 15 residues. V dropped 5 bases and J dropped 2 bases, with 15 bases sitting between them.

Only a few counts were recorded for this clone. Gene labels here are mouse ones. The read ends 4 residues shy of where the CDR3 ends; the end is completed using the germline J gene. This chain links TRBV13-3 with TRBJ2-2, with D unresolved. Germline CDR1 reads NNHDY; CDR2 reads SYVADS. This CDR3 spans 14 amino acids. Trimming took 3 bases from V and 1 from J, leaving 7 bases between them. The sequenced CDR3 bases are TGTGCCAGCAGTGGGTACAGAAACACCGGG. Encoded protein: CASSGYRNTG. The CDR3 as a whole reads CASSGYRNTGQLYF. Complete variable domain (other parts from reference TRBV13-3 and TRBJ2-2): EAAVTQSPRSKVAVTGGKVTLSCHQTNNHDYMYWYRQDTGHGLRLIHYSYVADSTEKGDIPDGYKASRPSQENFSLILELASLSQTAVYFCASSGYRNTGQLYFGEGSKLTVL.

This clone was detected only a few times. All gene names here are mouse names. The read is 4 residues too short to cover the CDR3 end, so that end is filled in from the germline J gene. The chain is built from TRBV19 and TRBJ1-2, with TRBD1 matching 9 bases. Germline loops: CDR1 FNHDT, CDR2 SITEND (reference sequence). The CDR3 runs 12 residues. This chain's CDR3 is CASRDRVGDYTF. CDR3 bases read: TGTGCCAGCCGGGACAGGGTAGGC.

Note on this clone: Genes here carry mouse names. The CDR3 extends 4 residues past the end of the read, so its final part is completed from the germline J gene. The same CDR3 also results from other DNA sequences found in this sample. The chain carries TRBV19 and TRBJ2-3, with 9 nucleotides matching TRBD1. Germline values: CDR1 FNHDT, CDR2 SITEND (reference sequence). J gave up 0 bases and V 3 bases, and 2 bases lay outside the gene matches. The CDR3 runs to 15 residues. The CDR3 protein is CASSRQGGSAETLYF. CDR3 DNA (partial): TGTGCCAGCAGTAGACAGGGGGGTAGTGCAGAA.

The table lists this clone with a few counts. The genes are named according to mouse. With the read ending 4 residues before the CDR3 end, the germline J gene is used to fill in that end. This chain links TRBV1 with TRBJ1-2; tentative D call: TRBD1 (6 bases). The CDR3 has 14 residues. V lost 0 bases to trimming and J lost 1 base, with 6 bases between them. Per germline, CDR1 NSQYPW and CDR2 LRSPGD (reference sequence). The CDR3: CTCSAEGGNSDYTF. CDR3 DNA (partial): TGCACCTGCAGTGCAGAAGGGGGAAACTCC.

About this clone: Here the gene names and germline are mouse. The read terminates 4 residues before the CDR3 end, so the remaining end is supplied by the germline J gene. V gene TRBV16 combines with J gene TRBJ2-5; 8 nucleotides match TRBD1. Germline assignment: CDR1 SGHSA and CDR2 FRNQAP. This CDR3 spans 17 amino acids. The CDR3 DNA, read in part, is TGTGCAAGCAGCTTAAGGTATGCAGGGGGCGCGGAAGAC. This encodes CASSLRYAGGAED. The whole CDR3 is CASSLRYAGGAEDTQYF. Based on the CDR3 plus reference TRBV16 and TRBJ2-5, the full variable domain is NAGVIQTPRHKVTGKGQEATLWCEPISGHSAVFWYRQTIVQGLEFLTYFRNQAPIDDSGMPKERFSAQMPNQSHSTLKIQSTQPQDSAVYLCASSLRYAGGAEDTQYFGPGTRLLVL.

This clone was seen a few times. The listed genes are named as in mouse. The read terminates 4 residues ahead of where the CDR3 ends, so the germline J gene completes it. The rearrangement joins TRBV5 to TRBJ2-5, with 10 bases that match TRBD2. The CDR3 contains 15 residues. Germline CDR1 and CDR2: LGHNA and YNLKQL (reference sequence). The CDR3 loop reads CASSHRTGGEDTQYF. The sequenced part of the CDR3 DNA is TGTGCCAGCAGCCATCGCACTGGGGGGGAGGAC.

For this clone: Here the gene names and germline are mouse. The read ends 4 residues shy of where the CDR3 ends; the end is completed using the germline J gene. The sample carries other DNA sequences with the same CDR3. V usage is TRBV13-1 and J usage is TRBJ2-4; 9 bases map to TRBD1. The V gene's germline CDR1 is NSHNY and CDR2 SYGAGN. The CDR3 has 15 residues. V lost 3 bases to trimming and J lost 0 bases; unmatched junction nucleotides: 2. The covered CDR3 bases are TGTGCCAGCAGTGGGGACAGGGAGAGTCAAAAC. This sequence encodes CASSGDRESQN. The CDR3 in its entirety is CASSGDRESQNTLYF.

On this clone itself: Germline and genes: mouse. The missing CDR3 end, 4 residues past where the read stops, is filled in from the germline J gene. The sample contains more than one DNA sequence encoding this CDR3. The chain combines TRBV19 with TRBJ2-2, with 7 bases aligning to TRBD2. Per the germline V gene, CDR1 is FNHDT and CDR2 is SITEND (reference sequence). This CDR3 is built from 14 residues. Trimming took 2 bases from V and 4 from J; bases not matched to a gene: 2. The CDR3: CASSIRGGTGQLYF. The CDR3 bases that were read are TGTGCCAGCAGTATCCGGGGGGGCACCGGG.

This clone was detected only a few times. Gene names refer to mouse genes. The DNA ends 4 residues before the CDR3 does, and the rest of the CDR3 is filled in from the germline J gene. The chain joins TRBV1 to TRBJ2-3; 11 bases align to TRBD2. J gave up 4 bases and V 3 bases, and 9 bases lay outside the gene matches. CDR1 is NSQYPW, CDR2 LRSPGD, per germline (reference sequence). The CDR3 spans 17 residues. The CDR3 protein is CTCSATTGLGESETLYF. Partial CDR3 DNA: TGCACCTGCAGTGCCACCACGGGACTGGGGGAATCAGAA.

This clone has just a few counts. Germline and genes here are mouse. The read stops 4 residues short of the end of the CDR3; the missing end is completed from the germline J gene. V gene TRBV19 combines with J gene TRBJ1-1, with 12 positions matching TRBD1. The CDR3 contains 15 residues. V was clipped by 4 bases and J by 2 bases; unmatched bases: 3. Germline-derived CDR1 and CDR2 are FNHDT and SITEND (reference sequence). CDR3 residues: CASSWDRGPNTEVFF. The sequenced part of the CDR3 DNA is TGTGCCAGCAGTTGGGACAGGGGGCCCAACACA.

In this sample, this clone turned up a few times. Mouse names are used for the genes. The DNA ends 4 residues before the CDR3 does, and the rest of the CDR3 is filled in from the germline J gene. Other DNA variants within this sample encode the same CDR3. The chain couples TRBV1 to TRBJ2-1; 7 positions agree with TRBD1. From germline, CDR1 is NSQYPW and CDR2 LRSPGD (reference sequence). The CDR3 is 14 residues long. Trimming at V came to 3 bases and at J to 2 bases, leaving 1 base not matched to a gene. The CDR3 DNA, read in part, is TGCACCTGCAGTGCTCAGGGGGACTATGCT. Translated: CTCSAQGDYA. The entire CDR3 is CTCSAQGDYAEQFF. Drawing the rest from reference TRBV1 and TRBJ2-1, the complete variable domain is VTLLEQNPRWRLVPRGQAVNLRCILKNSQYPWMSWYQQDLQKQLQWLFTLRSPGDKEVKSLPGADYLATRVTDTELRLQVANMSQGRTLYCTCSAQGDYAEQFFGPGTRLTVL.

Turning to this clone: Genes and germline are mouse. The read gets to within 4 residues of the CDR3 end, and the germline J gene fills in the rest. Other DNA sequences from this sample encode an identical CDR3 as well. This chain joins TRBV13-1 and TRBJ2-3, with 8 bases identical to TRBD2. The CDR3 spans 13 residues. The germline CDR1 and CDR2 sequences are NSHNY and SYGAGN. Trimming at V came to 5 bases and at J to 1 base, leaving 0 bases not matched to a gene. CDR3 amino acids: CASRLGGAETLYF. The CDR3 bases that were read are TGTGCCAGCAGACTGGGGGGTGCAGAA.

This clone has only a few counts. Mouse names are used for the genes. The CDR3 goes on 4 residues after the read ends, and that part is filled in from the germline J gene. This chain uses TRBV1 with TRBJ2-5; 11 bases fit TRBD1. This CDR3 comprises 16 residues. The germline V gene encodes CDR1 NSQYPW and CDR2 LRSPGD (reference sequence). The DNA read from the CDR3 is TGCACCTGCAGTGCAGCCCTCGGACAGGGGGCAGAC. As protein: CTCSAALGQGAD. The full CDR3 reads CTCSAALGQGADTQYF.

This clone was counted between two and nine times. Germline and genes: mouse. The read ends 4 residues before the CDR3 terminus; that terminus is restored from the germline J gene. The same CDR3 can be traced to other DNA sequences in this sample. This chain links TRBV13-1 with TRBJ2-7; TRBD2 matches at 10 bases. Germline trimming cut 5 bases from V and 0 bases from J; bases unmatched to any gene: 2. CDR3 length: 14 residues. Germline CDR1 NSHNY, CDR2 SYGAGN. Partial CDR3 DNA: TGTGCCAGCAGCGCTGGGGGGGCCTCCTAT. Amino acids: CASSAGGASY. The full CDR3 sequence reads CASSAGGASYEQYF.

Turning to this clone: Germline and genes here are mouse. The read terminates 4 residues ahead of where the CDR3 ends, so the germline J gene completes it. The V gene is TRBV13-2, the J gene TRBJ2-3; 8 bases align to TRBD2. The ends lost 1 base at V and 1 base at J; junction bases unmatched: 5. The CDR3 sequence is 16 residues long. Per germline, CDR1 NNHNN and CDR2 SYGAGS (reference sequence). CDR3 bases read: TGTGCCAGCGGTGATTCGGGGGGGCGGGGTGCAGAA. Translating gives CASGDSGGRGAE. The entire CDR3 protein reads CASGDSGGRGAETLYF.

As to this clone: The germline and genes are mouse ones. Coverage ceases 4 residues before the CDR3 finishes, and the germline J gene fills in the end. This chain connects TRBV19 to TRBJ1-2; TRBD1 is a possible D gene (5 bases). Germline values: CDR1 FNHDT, CDR2 SITEND (reference sequence). Trimming stripped 0 bases from V and 1 base from J, with 10 bases between. The CDR3 has 15 amino acids. Incomplete CDR3 DNA: TGTGCCAGCAGTATAGTCGGGGGGAAAAACTCC. It is translated as CASSIVGGKNS. The CDR3 as a whole reads CASSIVGGKNSDYTF.